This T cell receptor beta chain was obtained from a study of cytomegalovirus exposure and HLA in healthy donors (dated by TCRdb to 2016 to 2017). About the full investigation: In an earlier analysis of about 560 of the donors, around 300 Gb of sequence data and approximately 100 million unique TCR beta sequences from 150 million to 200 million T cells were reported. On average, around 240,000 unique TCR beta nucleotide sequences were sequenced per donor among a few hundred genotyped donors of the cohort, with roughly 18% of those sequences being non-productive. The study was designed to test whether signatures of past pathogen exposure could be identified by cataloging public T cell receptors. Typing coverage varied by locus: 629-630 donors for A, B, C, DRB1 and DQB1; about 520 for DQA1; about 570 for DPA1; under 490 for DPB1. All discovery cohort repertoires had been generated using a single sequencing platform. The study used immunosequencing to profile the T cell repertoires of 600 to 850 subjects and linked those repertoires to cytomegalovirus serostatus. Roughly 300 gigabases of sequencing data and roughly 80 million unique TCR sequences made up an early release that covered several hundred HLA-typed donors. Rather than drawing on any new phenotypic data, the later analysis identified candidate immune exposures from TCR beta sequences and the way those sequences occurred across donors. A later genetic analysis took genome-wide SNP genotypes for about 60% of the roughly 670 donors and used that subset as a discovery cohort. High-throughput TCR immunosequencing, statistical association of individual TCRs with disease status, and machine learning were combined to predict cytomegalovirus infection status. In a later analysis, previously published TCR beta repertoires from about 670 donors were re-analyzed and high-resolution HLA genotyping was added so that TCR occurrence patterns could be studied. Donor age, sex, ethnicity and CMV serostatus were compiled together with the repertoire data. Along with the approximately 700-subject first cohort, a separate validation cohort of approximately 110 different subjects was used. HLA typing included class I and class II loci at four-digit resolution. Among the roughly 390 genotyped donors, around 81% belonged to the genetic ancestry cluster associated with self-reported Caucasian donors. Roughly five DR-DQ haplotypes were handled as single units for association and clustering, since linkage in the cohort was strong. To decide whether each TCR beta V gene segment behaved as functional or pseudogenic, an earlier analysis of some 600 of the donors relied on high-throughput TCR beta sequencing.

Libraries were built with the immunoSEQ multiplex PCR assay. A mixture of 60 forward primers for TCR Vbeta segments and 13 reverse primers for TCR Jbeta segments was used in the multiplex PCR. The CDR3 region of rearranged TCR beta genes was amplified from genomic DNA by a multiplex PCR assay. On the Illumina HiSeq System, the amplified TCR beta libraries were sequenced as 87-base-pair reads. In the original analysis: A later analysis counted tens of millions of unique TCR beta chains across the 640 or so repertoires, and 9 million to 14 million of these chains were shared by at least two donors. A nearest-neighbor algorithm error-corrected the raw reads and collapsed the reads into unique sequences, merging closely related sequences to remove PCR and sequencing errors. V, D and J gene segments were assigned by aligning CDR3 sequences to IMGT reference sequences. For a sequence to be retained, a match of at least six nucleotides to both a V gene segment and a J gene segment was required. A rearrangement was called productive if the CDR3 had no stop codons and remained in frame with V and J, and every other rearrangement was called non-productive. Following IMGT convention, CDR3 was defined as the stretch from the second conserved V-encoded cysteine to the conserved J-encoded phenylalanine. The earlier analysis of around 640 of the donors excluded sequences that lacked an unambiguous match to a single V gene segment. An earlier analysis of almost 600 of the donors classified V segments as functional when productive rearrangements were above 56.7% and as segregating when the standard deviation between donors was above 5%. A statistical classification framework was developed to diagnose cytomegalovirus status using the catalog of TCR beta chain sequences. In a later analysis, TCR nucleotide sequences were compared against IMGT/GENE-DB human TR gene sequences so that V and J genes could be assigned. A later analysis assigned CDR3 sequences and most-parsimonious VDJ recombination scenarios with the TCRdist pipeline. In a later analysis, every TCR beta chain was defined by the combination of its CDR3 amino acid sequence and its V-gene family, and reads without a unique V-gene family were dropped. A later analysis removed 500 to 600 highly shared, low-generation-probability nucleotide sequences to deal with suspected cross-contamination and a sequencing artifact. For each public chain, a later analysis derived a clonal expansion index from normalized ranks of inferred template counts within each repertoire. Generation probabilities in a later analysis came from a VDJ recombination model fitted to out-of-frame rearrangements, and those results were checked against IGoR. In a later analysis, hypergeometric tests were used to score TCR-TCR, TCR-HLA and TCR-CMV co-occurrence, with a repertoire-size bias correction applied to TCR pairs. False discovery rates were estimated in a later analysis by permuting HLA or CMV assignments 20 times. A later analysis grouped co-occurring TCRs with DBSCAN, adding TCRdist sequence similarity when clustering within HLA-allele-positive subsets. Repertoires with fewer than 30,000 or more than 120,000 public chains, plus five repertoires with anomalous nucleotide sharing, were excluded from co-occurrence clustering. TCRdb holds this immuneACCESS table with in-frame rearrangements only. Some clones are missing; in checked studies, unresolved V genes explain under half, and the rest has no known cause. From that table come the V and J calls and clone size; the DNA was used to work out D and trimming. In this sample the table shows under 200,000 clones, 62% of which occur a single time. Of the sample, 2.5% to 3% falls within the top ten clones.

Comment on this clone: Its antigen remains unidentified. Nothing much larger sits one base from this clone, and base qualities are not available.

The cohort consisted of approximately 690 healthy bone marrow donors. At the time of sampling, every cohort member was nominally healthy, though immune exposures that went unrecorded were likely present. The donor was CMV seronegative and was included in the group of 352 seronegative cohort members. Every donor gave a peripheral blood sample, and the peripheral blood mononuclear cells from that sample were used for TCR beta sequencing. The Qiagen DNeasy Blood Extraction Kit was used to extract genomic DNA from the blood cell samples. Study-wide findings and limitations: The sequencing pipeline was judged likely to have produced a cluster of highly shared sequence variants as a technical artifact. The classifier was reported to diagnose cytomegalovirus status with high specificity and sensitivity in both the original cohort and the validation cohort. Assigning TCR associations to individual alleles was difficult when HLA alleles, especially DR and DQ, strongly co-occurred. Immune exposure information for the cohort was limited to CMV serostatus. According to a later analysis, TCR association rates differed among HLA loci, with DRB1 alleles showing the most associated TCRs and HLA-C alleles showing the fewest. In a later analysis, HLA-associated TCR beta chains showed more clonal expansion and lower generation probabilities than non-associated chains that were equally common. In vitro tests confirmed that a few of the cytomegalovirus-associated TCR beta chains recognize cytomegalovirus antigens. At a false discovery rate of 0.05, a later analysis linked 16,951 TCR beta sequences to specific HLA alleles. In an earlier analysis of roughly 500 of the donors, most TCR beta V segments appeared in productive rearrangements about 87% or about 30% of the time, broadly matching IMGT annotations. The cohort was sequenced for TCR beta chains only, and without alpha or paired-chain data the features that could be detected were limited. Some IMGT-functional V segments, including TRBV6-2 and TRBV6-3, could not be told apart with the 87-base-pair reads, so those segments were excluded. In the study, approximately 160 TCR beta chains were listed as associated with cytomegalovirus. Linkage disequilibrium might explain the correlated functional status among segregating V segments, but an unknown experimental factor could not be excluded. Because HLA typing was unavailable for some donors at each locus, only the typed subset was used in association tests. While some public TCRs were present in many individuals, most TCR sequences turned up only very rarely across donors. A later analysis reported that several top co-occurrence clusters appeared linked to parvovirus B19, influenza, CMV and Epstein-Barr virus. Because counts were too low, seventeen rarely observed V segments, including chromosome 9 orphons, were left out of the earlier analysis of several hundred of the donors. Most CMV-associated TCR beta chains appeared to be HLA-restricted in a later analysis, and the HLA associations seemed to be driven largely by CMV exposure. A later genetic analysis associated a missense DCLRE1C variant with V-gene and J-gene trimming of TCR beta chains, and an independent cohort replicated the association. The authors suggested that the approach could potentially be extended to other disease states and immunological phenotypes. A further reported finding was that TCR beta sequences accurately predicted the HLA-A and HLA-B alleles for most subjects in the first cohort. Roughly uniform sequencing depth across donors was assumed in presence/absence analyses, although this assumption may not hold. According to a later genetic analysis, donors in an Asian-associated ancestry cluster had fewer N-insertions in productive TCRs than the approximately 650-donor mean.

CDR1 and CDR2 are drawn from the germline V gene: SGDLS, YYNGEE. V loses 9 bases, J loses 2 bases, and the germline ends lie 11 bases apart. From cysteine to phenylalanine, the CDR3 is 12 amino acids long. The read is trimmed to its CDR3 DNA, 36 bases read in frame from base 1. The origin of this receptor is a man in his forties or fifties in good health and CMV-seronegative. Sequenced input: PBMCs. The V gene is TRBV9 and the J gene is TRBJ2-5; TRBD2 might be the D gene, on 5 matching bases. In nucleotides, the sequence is TGTGCCAACGGGCCGGGACAAGAGACCCAGTACTTC. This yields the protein CANGPGQETQYF.